This is a list of T cell receptor beta chains from one sample in a study of patients and donors after allogeneic stem cell transplantation. From the RT-PCR reads, TCRdb called clonotypes with MiXCR, one entry per CDR3 protein. The data hold 190,000 or so distinct CDR3 sequences, with about 37% observed a single time. Sequenced material: blood, either unsorted or a sorted T cell fraction (not recorded which). The origin of the receptors is a human donor who was either an allogeneic HSCT recipient or a stem cell or donor lymphocyte infusion donor (not recorded which). It is not recorded whose cells these are; they may come from a transplant donor. Each CDR3 is given with its conserved first and last residue. A D gene is named only where the DNA matches it firmly. Clone size is shown for a subset of rows, as once, few, many or a class of expanded clone.

CDR3 DNA: TGTGCCAGCAGCTTACCTGCCTCCTACAATGAGCAGTTCTTC; CDR3 protein: CASSLPASYNEQFF; D gene: -; V gene: TRBV7-9; J gene: TRBJ2-1; CDR3 length: 14; clone size: -
CDR3 DNA: TGTGCCAGCAGCTTAAATTCCAGGGGTAAATCACCCCTCCACTTT; CDR3 protein: CASSLNSRGKSPLHF; D gene: -; V gene: TRBV13; J gene: TRBJ1-6; CDR3 length: 15; clone size: -
CDR3 DNA: TGCAGTGTTACTAGCGGGTTATCTTACGAGCAGTACTTC; CDR3 protein: CSVTSGLSYEQYF; D gene: TRBD2; V gene: TRBV20-1; J gene: TRBJ2-7; CDR3 length: 13; clone size: -
CDR3 DNA: TGCAGCGCAGGACAGGGTGTAAACGGGGAGCTGTTTTTT; CDR3 protein: CSAGQGVNGELFF; D gene: TRBD1; V gene: TRBV29-1; J gene: TRBJ2-2; CDR3 length: 13; clone size: few
CDR3 DNA: TGCAGTGCTAGAGTGGCGCTAGCAACCGGGGAGCTGTTTTTT; CDR3 protein: CSARVALATGELFF; D gene: -; V gene: TRBV20-1; J gene: TRBJ2-2; CDR3 length: 14; clone size: -
CDR3 DNA: TGTGCCAGCGGCCCCGTAATCGATCAGGGTTATGGCTACACCTTC; CDR3 protein: CASGPVIDQGYGYTF; D gene: -; V gene: TRBV6-6; J gene: TRBJ1-2; CDR3 length: 15; clone size: -
CDR3 DNA: TGTGCCAGCAGCCAAGATAGGGCCGGGGAGCTGTTTTTT; CDR3 protein: CASSQDRAGELFF; D gene: -; V gene: TRBV14; J gene: TRBJ2-2; CDR3 length: 13; clone size: few
CDR3 DNA: TGTGCCAGCAGCTTAACAACAGCAGATACGCAGTATTTT; CDR3 protein: CASSLTTADTQYF; D gene: -; V gene: TRBV7-2; J gene: TRBJ2-3; CDR3 length: 13; clone size: -
CDR3 DNA: TGTGCCAGCAGGGTACAGGGGGCGGGAAATTCACCCCTCCACTTT; CDR3 protein: CASRVQGAGNSPLHF; D gene: TRBD1; V gene: TRBV12-3/TRBV12-4; J gene: TRBJ1-6; CDR3 length: 15; clone size: few
CDR3 DNA: TGCAGTGCTCAGGGGGGACAGGTTAATGAAAAACTGTTTTTT; CDR3 protein: CSAQGGQVNEKLFF; D gene: TRBD1; V gene: TRBV20-1; J gene: TRBJ1-4; CDR3 length: 14; clone size: -
CDR3 DNA: TGTGCCAGCAGTTTGTCAAGGACCCCGATCTACGAGCAGTACTTC; CDR3 protein: CASSLSRTPIYEQYF; D gene: -; V gene: TRBV28; J gene: TRBJ2-7; CDR3 length: 15; clone size: -
CDR3 DNA: TGTGCCAGCAGCTTACAGGGGGGAAAGAACACTGAAGCTTTCTTT; CDR3 protein: CASSLQGGKNTEAFF; D gene: TRBD1; V gene: TRBV7-3; J gene: TRBJ1-1; CDR3 length: 15; clone size: -
CDR3 DNA: TGTGCCATCACCAGGGCTGGTCCCGACTATGGCTACACCTTC; CDR3 protein: CAITRAGPDYGYTF; D gene: -; V gene: TRBV6-2/TRBV6-3; J gene: TRBJ1-2; CDR3 length: 14; clone size: few
CDR3 DNA: TGTGCCAGCAGCTGGGACAGGACAACAACTGAAGCTTTCTTT; CDR3 protein: CASSWDRTTTEAFF; D gene: TRBD1; V gene: TRBV27; J gene: TRBJ1-1; CDR3 length: 14; clone size: -